The 32 T cell receptor beta chains listed next were all sequenced from one sample in a study of blood T cell repertoires in COVID-19. Assay: immunoSEQ multiplex PCR; the TCRdb copy retains only in-frame clones and omits some. This table has a few hundred thousand clones, approximately 86% appearing once. Sequenced: PBMCs or T cells enriched from blood (not recorded which). All receptors come from a middle-aged woman with acute COVID-19.

This sequence joins TRBV5-4 and TRBJ2-1, with TRBD1 matching 9 bases. This CDR3 has 16 residues. Germline assignment: CDR1 SGHNT and CDR2 YYREEE (reference sequence). Trimming removed 6 bases from V and 6 bases from J; junction bases left unmatched: 13. The CDR3 nucleotides are TGTGCCAGCACTTTGAGGGGGGGACAGGGAATCAATGAGCAGTTCTTC. Encoded protein: CASTLRGGQGINEQFF.

The chain joins TRBV5-6 to TRBJ2-1; the match to TRBD2 covers 13 bases. The V gene end was trimmed by 4 bases and the J gene end by 3 bases; junction bases not matched to a gene: 4. The germline V gene encodes CDR1 SGHDT and CDR2 YYEEEE. This CDR3 contains 16 residues. The CDR3 bases are TGTGCCAGCAGCGCTGGACTAGCGGGAGTCTACAATGAGCAGTTCTTC. This translates into CASSAGLAGVYNEQFF.

In nucleotides, the CDR3 is TGTGCCACCAGTGATGCACCGGGACAGGGGTACAATGAGCAGTTCTTC. It encodes CATSDAPGQGYNEQFF. This chain connects TRBV24-1 to TRBJ2-1; 10 nucleotides line up with TRBD1. V shed 3 bases and J 4 bases; nucleotides not matched to a gene: 5. Germline V lookup: CDR1 KGHDR, CDR2 SFDVKD. The CDR3 is 16 amino acids.

The chain is built from TRBV5-1 and TRBJ2-2; D possibly corresponds to TRBD1 (6 bases). Germline V gives CDR1 SGHRS, CDR2 YFSETQ. The CDR3 length is 16 residues. V lost 4 bases and J lost 2, with 15 bases in between. This chain's CDR3 is CASSPLGTPNTGELFF. The CDR3 DNA reads as TGCGCCAGCAGCCCCCTTGGGACACCTAACACCGGGGAGCTGTTTTTT.

This chain uses TRBV28 with TRBJ1-6, with 9 bases matching TRBD1. The V segment lost 5 bases and the J segment 2 bases; nucleotides outside the gene matches: 7. This CDR3 is built from 17 residues. Germline CDR1 MDHEN, CDR2 SYDVKM. The CDR3 protein is CASSTTGGVTYNSPLHF. CDR3 in DNA: TGTGCCAGCAGTACGACAGGGGGAGTCACCTATAATTCACCCCTCCACTTT.

This clone was counted once. J is TRBJ2-7 and V is TRBV18, with TRBD2 matching over 8 bases. Trimming cost V 4 bases and J 4 bases; bases outside gene matches: 12. This CDR3 has 16 residues. The germline V gene encodes CDR1 KGHSH and CDR2 LQKENI. CDR3 bases: TGTGCCAGCTCACTCCCCCCAACTAGCGGAAAATACGAGCAGTACTTC. As protein: CASSLPPTSGKYEQYF.

The rearrangement links TRBV27 to TRBJ2-1; 8 bases line up with TRBD2. Germline CDR1 reads MNHEY; CDR2 reads SMNVEV (reference sequence). CDR3 size: 14 residues. Trimming cost V 8 bases and J 5 bases; bases outside gene matches: 8. The CDR3 nucleotides read TGTGCCAGCCGGGGGGGGCTAGCCAACAATGAGCAGTTCTTC. Protein sequence: CASRGGLANNEQFF.

The V and J genes are TRBV7-2 and TRBJ1-1; 7 nucleotides align to TRBD1. Germline loops: CDR1 SGHTA, CDR2 FQGNSA. The V gene end was trimmed by 4 bases and the J gene end by 5 bases; junction bases not matched to a gene: 13. The CDR3 extends over 16 amino acids. The CDR3 nucleotides read TGTGCCAGCAGCTCTATTACAGGACAGGCCGCGACTGAAGCTTTCTTT. Amino acids: CASSSITGQAATEAFF. Using reference TRBV7-2 and TRBJ1-1 for the parts outside the CDR3, the full variable domain is GAGVSQSPSNKVTEKGKDVELRCDPISGHTALYWYRQSLGQGLEFLIYFQGNSAPDKSGLPSDRFSAERTGGSVSTLTIQRTQQEDSAVYLCASSSITGQAATEAFFGQGTRLTVV.

The chain couples TRBV6-5 to TRBJ2-3; perhaps TRBD2 as D (5 bases). Deletions cut 8 bases from V and 4 bases from J, with 19 bases between. The germline CDR1 and CDR2 sequences are MNHEY and SVGAGI. The CDR3 extends over 15 amino acids. CDR3 region: CASRSLLLVADTQYF. The DNA of the CDR3 is TGTGCCAGCCGATCACTCCTACTAGTGGCAGATACGCAGTATTTT.

The V call is TRBV19, the J call TRBJ1-1, with a weak D call TRBD1 (6 bases). V was clipped by 6 bases and J by 8 bases, with 13 bases between them. Germline V gene sequence: CDR1 LNHDA, CDR2 SQIVND (reference sequence). The CDR3 has 12 residues. CDR3 protein: CASRRTVGEAFF. The CDR3 DNA is TGTGCCAGTAGGAGGACAGTGGGGGAAGCTTTCTTT.

This chain joins TRBV11-2 and TRBJ2-7, with 8 bases identical to TRBD2. The junction had 1 base not matched to a gene; V was cut back by 1 base and J by 2 bases. Looked up from germline, CDR1 is SGHAT and CDR2 is FQNNGV. The CDR3 is 14 amino acids. In nucleotides, the CDR3 is TGTGCCAGCAGCTTAGCGGGGGGGGCCTACGAGCAGTACTTC. Translating gives CASSLAGGAYEQYF.

V is TRBV19 and J is TRBJ2-1; 8 bases are shared with TRBD2. With V trimmed by 0 bases and J by 7 bases, 5 bases remained unmatched. CDR3 size: 15 residues. CDR1 and CDR2 (germline): LNHDA, SQIVND (reference sequence). CDR3 nucleotide sequence: TGTGCCAGTAGTATAGACGGGAGGGCCTCAAATGAGCAGTTCTTC. This encodes CASSIDGRASNEQFF.

The chain is built from TRBV6-5 and TRBJ2-1; D is uncertain. Germline CDR1 MNHEY, CDR2 SVGAGI. This CDR3 contains 13 residues. The V and J ends lost 2 bases and 9 bases respectively, with 11 bases between them. CDR3 sequence (DNA): TGTGCCAGCAGTTACGCTGGGCAATCTGAGCAGTTCTTC. It codes for CASSYAGQSEQFF.

This clone occurred a few times. The chain joins TRBV5-4 to TRBJ2-2; D might be TRBD1 (6 bases). Germline CDR1 and CDR2: SGHNT and YYREEE (reference sequence). Deletions cut 4 bases from V and 1 base from J, with 14 bases between. This CDR3 has 16 amino acids. CDR3 coding DNA: TGTGCCAGCAGCGGTTCCTGGGGGCAGAACACCGGGGAGCTGTTTTTT. Translated, it gives CASSGSWGQNTGELFF. The full variable domain, completed using reference TRBV5-4 and TRBJ2-2, is ETGVTQSPTHLIKTRGQQVTLRCSSQSGHNTVSWYQQALGQGPQFIFQYYREEENGRGNFPPRFSGLQFPNYSSELNVNALELDDSALYLCASSGSWGQNTGELFFGEGSRLTVL.

The chain has TRBV5-5 and TRBJ2-7; D unresolved. V dropped 2 bases and J dropped 3 bases, with 9 bases sitting between them. The germline V gene has CDR1 SGHKS and CDR2 YYEKEE (reference sequence). The CDR3 runs to 13 residues. DNA of the CDR3: TGTGCCAGCAGCTTAGGCGGATTCTACGAGCAGTACTTC. Protein: CASSLGGFYEQYF.

This chain's CDR3 is CASSLDRGIGKPQHF. CDR3 sequence (DNA): TGTGCCAGCAGCTTAGATCGGGGGATAGGCAAGCCCCAGCATTTT. V and J are TRBV7-2 and TRBJ1-5; possible D gene TRBD1, 5 bases. The V gene lost 1 base and the J gene lost 8 bases, with 15 bases spanning the gap. The CDR3 has 15 residues. CDR1 is SGHTA and CDR2 is FQGNSA in the germline V gene.

This clone was recorded a few times. The V gene is TRBV27, the J gene TRBJ2-1; 11 bases map to TRBD2. V trimming: 1 base; J trimming: 3 bases; junction bases outside the gene matches: 8. The germline CDR1 and CDR2 sequences are MNHEY and SMNVEV (reference sequence). This CDR3 has 18 residues. The CDR3, as DNA: TGTGCCAGCAGTTTATACAGTTTGGGGACTAGCGGCTACAATGAGCAGTTCTTC. Its protein is CASSLYSLGTSGYNEQFF.

The chain is built from TRBV19 and TRBJ2-7; D possibly corresponds to TRBD2 (6 bases). Germline CDR1 LNHDA, CDR2 SQIVND (reference sequence). The CDR3 contains 14 residues. Between the trimmed V and J ends, which lost 5 bases and 9 bases, there was a span of 20 bases. The CDR3 coding sequence is TGTGCCAGTAGTCCAGACCTCACGGGGGTTGGGCAGTACTTC. This encodes CASSPDLTGVGQYF.

The genes are TRBV2 and TRBJ2-1, with 15 bases fitting TRBD2. Looked up from germline, CDR1 is SNHLY and CDR2 is FYNNEI. The CDR3 covers 19 residues. V lost 3 bases to trimming and J lost 5 bases; unmatched junction nucleotides: 11. CDR3 in amino acids: CASSDPGLAGGAIHNEQFF. The CDR3 DNA reads TGTGCCAGCAGTGACCCCGGACTAGCGGGAGGGGCCATCCACAATGAGCAGTTCTTC.

The CDR3 loop reads CASSYLDRETYEQYF. CDR3 DNA: TGTGCCAGCAGTTACTTGGACAGGGAAACCTACGAGCAGTACTTC. V is TRBV6-2 or TRBV6-3 and J is TRBJ2-7; 8 bases are a match to TRBD1. The V gene's germline CDR1 is MNHEY and CDR2 SVGEGT. The CDR3 runs 15 residues. Trimming removed 1 base from V and 2 bases from J; junction bases left unmatched: 4.

The chain has TRBV4-1 and TRBJ1-1; 7 bases agree with TRBD1. Trimming took 2 bases from V and 0 from J; bases not matched to a gene: 3. Germline V gene sequence: CDR1 MGHRA, CDR2 YSYEKL. This CDR3 comprises 15 residues. CDR3 DNA sequence: TGCGCCAGCAGCCAACCACAGGGGTTGAACACTGAAGCTTTCTTT. Translation gives CASSQPQGLNTEAFF.

This clone occurred a few times. The chain combines TRBV11-1 with TRBJ1-2; 9 bases line up with TRBD1. After removal of 3 bases from V and 2 bases from J, the junction contained 1 base not matched to a gene. Per the germline V gene, CDR1 is SGHAT and CDR2 is FQDESV (reference sequence). CDR3 length equals 14 residues. The CDR3 nucleotides read TGTGCCAGCAGCTTGGGACAGGGAAACTATGGCTACACCTTC. As protein: CASSLGQGNYGYTF.

J is TRBJ1-5 and V is TRBV10-2, with D maybe TRBD1 (5 bases). The CDR3 loop spans 13 amino acids. CDR1 WSHSY and CDR2 SAAADI come from the germline V gene. V shed 1 base and J shed 7 bases, with 8 bases lying between them. CDR3 DNA: TGCGCCAGCAGTGAGTTGGACACACAGCCCCAGCATTTT. Translation gives CASSELDTQPQHF.

This clone was picked up one time. This chain joins TRBV2 and TRBJ1-1; D is possibly TRBD1 (5 bases). Trimming pared 1 base from V and 5 bases from J, leaving 11 bases between. CDR3 length: 14 residues. The germline gives CDR1 SNHLY, CDR2 FYNNEI. The CDR3 nucleotides are TGTGCCAGCAGTGAAGAGGGGCGATGGACTGAAGCTTTCTTT. Translation: CASSEEGRWTEAFF.

This chain joins TRBV6-1 and TRBJ1-5, with D possibly being TRBD1 (5 bases). V was clipped by 3 bases and J by 6 bases, with 9 bases between them. The CDR3 spans 13 residues. Germline assignment: CDR1 MNHNS and CDR2 SASEGT. CDR3 amino acids: CASSDREGQPQHF. The DNA for the CDR3 is TGTGCCAGCAGTGACAGGGAAGGTCAGCCCCAGCATTTT.

The chain carries TRBV7-9 and TRBJ2-1; D not certain. CDR1 is SEHNR and CDR2 is FQNEAQ in the germline V gene (reference sequence). The V gene lost 3 bases and the J gene lost 9 bases, with 18 bases spanning the gap. The CDR3 spans 15 residues. The CDR3 here is CASSFGRLGIREQFF. For the CDR3, the DNA is TGTGCCAGCAGCTTTGGTCGATTGGGCATACGTGAGCAGTTCTTC.

The chain links TRBV12-5 to TRBJ2-4, with 10 bases fitting TRBD1. The V segment lost 1 base and the J segment 15 bases; nucleotides outside the gene matches: 6. From germline, CDR1 is LGHNT and CDR2 FRNRAP. There are 13 residues in the CDR3. CDR3: CASGLGDRGLSYF. For the CDR3, the DNA is TGTGCTAGTGGTTTGGGGGACAGGGGCTTATCGTACTTC.

Of note for this clone: Its ends do not fully match the called genes, so a read error is possible. V usage is TRBV7-2 and J usage is TRBJ2-2, with 9 bases matching TRBD2. The germline CDR1 and CDR2 sequences are SGHTA and FQGNSA. The CDR3 is 16 residues long. Here the CDR3 DNA reads TGTGCCAGCAGCGTAGCGGGAGTGAGGGACACCGGGGAGCTGTTTTTT. Its protein is CASSVAGVRDTGELFF. Using reference TRBV7-2 and TRBJ2-2 for the parts outside the CDR3, the full variable domain is GAGVSQSPSNKVTEKGKDVELRCDPISGHTALYWYRQSLGQGLEFLIYFQGNSAPDKSGLPSDRFSAERTGGSVSTLTIQRTQQEDSAVYLCASSVAGVRDTGELFFGEGSRLTVL.

The V call is TRBV6-4, the J call TRBJ2-2; 9 positions agree with TRBD1. This CDR3 is built from 15 residues. The J segment lost 1 base and the V segment lost 7 bases, leaving 4 bases of the junction unmatched. Germline V gene sequence: CDR1 MRHNA, CDR2 SNTAGT. The CDR3 spells CASKPGQGNTGELFF. The CDR3 nucleotides are TGTGCCAGCAAGCCGGGACAGGGGAACACCGGGGAGCTGTTTTTT.

This clone has more than one count but fewer than ten. The chain links TRBV3-1 (or the pseudogene TRBV3-2) to TRBJ2-1; 10 positions match TRBD2. Trimming took 4 bases from V and 9 from J; bases not matched to a gene: 12. CDR3 size: 16 residues. The germline V gene encodes CDR1 LGHDT and CDR2 YNNKEL (reference sequence). The CDR3 DNA reads as TGTGCCAGCAGCCCCCTGGCTAGCGGGAGTCTGGGTGAGCAGTTCTTC. It translates to CASSPLASGSLGEQFF.

This clone was seen just once. This chain joins TRBV12-3 or TRBV12-4 and TRBJ2-1, with D maybe TRBD1 (7 bases). CDR3 length equals 12 residues. The V end lost 1 base, the J end lost 13 bases, and 11 bases lay between the germline ends. The CDR3 spells CASSLVRGDQFF. In DNA form, the CDR3 reads TGTGCCAGCAGTTTAGTCAGGGGGGATCAGTTCTTC.

The CDR3 loop reads CASSLVSGNQPQHF. CDR3 in DNA: TGTGCCAGCAGCTTAGTCTCCGGTAATCAGCCCCAGCATTTT. This chain connects TRBV7-2 to TRBJ1-5; D is unclear. In germline, CDR1 is SGHTA, CDR2 FQGNSA. The CDR3 extends over 14 amino acids. The ends were cut back, 1 base at V and 4 bases at J, with 8 bases in the middle.